The clone carrying this T cell receptor beta chain was recorded once. Its antigen is still unknown. These data come from a study of shared clonotypes between healthy human individuals. Study-wide results and limits: Clonotypes not shared had lower generation probabilities than those common to all four donors. Generally, naive subsets came out with larger estimated richness than memory subsets. Blood was the sole source, and tissue repertoires probably differ.

Here immunoSEQ multiplex PCR was the method, and the copy in TCRdb shows in-frame clones only, minus some. The repertoire includes about 1.1 million clones, around 82% of them detected once, and approximately 0.5% sits in the top ten. Germline assignment: CDR1 MNHEY and CDR2 SVGAGI. This CDR3 is 11 amino acids long. Trimming stripped 6 bases from V and 4 bases from J, with 6 bases between. This rearrangement joins TRBV6-5 to TRBJ1-1; D gene uncertain. The receptor's source is a man aged 18 to 30 in good health. Some clones in this sample may be carry-over from other donors' samples. Sequenced material: memory CD4+ T cells from PBMCs. As to subset: CD45RA-negative fraction. This CDR3 reads CASSDTTEAFF. The CDR3, as DNA: TGTGCCAGCAGCGACACCACTGAAGCTTTCTTT.